The 30 T cell receptor beta chains in this list originate from one sample, sequenced in a study of shared clonotypes between healthy human individuals. Libraries were prepared by immunoSEQ multiplex PCR; TCRdb keeps only in-frame clonotypes and omits some of them. The data show about 490,000 clones, 79% seen once. Sequencing was performed on PBMCs. The source of these receptors is a woman between 40 and 55 years old in good health. Some clones in this sample may be carry-over from other donors' samples.

Here the CDR3 DNA reads TGTGCCAGCAGCCAAGAACTCGGAGCGGGAGGATACGAGCAGTACTTC. Residues: CASSQELGAGGYEQYF. The chain links TRBV4-2 to TRBJ2-7; 9 bases agree with TRBD2. Germline V gene lookup returns CDR1 LGHNA and CDR2 YNFKEQ. This CDR3 is built from 16 residues. V shed 0 bases and J 4 bases; nucleotides not matched to a gene: 7.

V gene TRBV15 combines with J gene TRBJ2-3; 7 bases line up with TRBD2. The J segment lost 4 bases and the V segment lost 4 bases, leaving 5 bases of the junction unmatched. The CDR3 spans 14 residues. Germline lookup yields CDR1 LNHNV and CDR2 YYDKDF (reference sequence). CDR3 loop: CATSKLAKADTQYF. For the CDR3, the DNA is TGTGCCACCAGCAAACTAGCGAAAGCAGATACGCAGTATTTT.

The gene calls are TRBV30 and TRBJ2-7, with unresolved D. V lost 0 bases, J lost 0 bases, and 6 bases lay in between. Germline values: CDR1 GTSNPN, CDR2 SVGIG (reference sequence). There are 13 residues in the CDR3. The CDR3 protein is CAWSVGSSYEQYF. The CDR3 nucleotides read TGTGCCTGGAGTGTAGGAAGCTCCTACGAGCAGTACTTC. The variable domain in full, completed from reference TRBV30 and TRBJ2-7, reads SQTIHQWPATLVQPVGSPLSLECTVEGTSNPNLYWYRQAAGRGLQLLFYSVGIGQISSEVPQNLSASRPQDRQFILSSKKLLLSDSGFYLCAWSVGSSYEQYFGPGTRLTVT.

The chain carries TRBV30 and TRBJ1-2; D gene uncertain. CDR1 and CDR2 (germline): GTSNPN, SVGIG (reference sequence). The V gene lost 1 base and the J gene lost 0 bases, with 3 bases spanning the gap. The CDR3 is 12 amino acids. CDR3 bases: TGTGCCTGGAGTGGGACTAACTATGGCTACACCTTC. It codes for CAWSGTNYGYTF.

Only one count was recorded for this clone. A far larger clone is a single base away, which makes a read error likely. The CDR3 protein is CASMGPPRADTQYF. CDR3 bases: TGTGCCAGCATGGGCCCCCCCCGCGCGGATACCCAGTACTTC. The chain employs TRBV2 and TRBJ2-5; D is unresolved. V was clipped by 7 bases and J by 8 bases, with 20 bases between them. The CDR3 sequence is 14 residues long. Germline assignment: CDR1 SNHLY and CDR2 FYNNEI.

This chain links TRBV28 with TRBJ2-7, with D perhaps matching TRBD1 or TRBD2 (5 bases each). V was shortened by 5 bases and J by 2 bases, with 10 bases between the two germline ends. The CDR3 is made up of 13 amino acids. The V gene's germline CDR1 is MDHEN and CDR2 SYDVKM. Here the CDR3 reads CASSRRGAYEQYF. CDR3 nucleotides: TGTGCCAGCAGTCGACGAGGGGCCTACGAGCAGTACTTC.

The chain uses TRBV28 and TRBJ2-7; 7 nucleotides align to TRBD1. V was pared by 5 bases and J by 6 bases, with 7 bases of the junction left unmatched. The germline gives CDR1 MDHEN, CDR2 SYDVKM. This CDR3 spans 13 amino acids. CDR3 nucleotide sequence: TGTGCCAGCAGTCCCCCTACAGGGGCCGAGCAGTACTTC. Protein sequence: CASSPPTGAEQYF.

V gene TRBV6-1 combines with J gene TRBJ1-4; D ambiguous. V was pared by 8 bases and J by 8 bases, with 18 bases between. CDR1 and CDR2 from the germline V gene are MNHNS and SASEGT. CDR3 length: 14 amino acids. CDR3 residues: CASAQGWAREKLFF. DNA for the CDR3: TGTGCCAGCGCCCAAGGTTGGGCCAGGGAAAAACTGTTTTTT.

The chain is built from TRBV14 and TRBJ2-2; 8 nucleotides match TRBD2. The length of the CDR3 is 17 residues. V lost 5 bases, J lost 0 bases, and 8 bases stayed unmatched. Germline CDR1 is SGHDN and CDR2 is FVKESK. The CDR3 spells CASSRTVLAANTGELFF. Written as DNA, the CDR3 is TGTGCCAGCAGCAGAACTGTACTAGCGGCGAACACCGGGGAGCTGTTTTTT.

The V gene is TRBV29-1, the J gene TRBJ1-1, with D maybe TRBD1 (5 bases). Germline assignment: CDR1 SQVTM and CDR2 ANQGSEA. With 4 bases removed from V and 1 base from J, the gap between germline ends came to 16 bases. This CDR3 contains 15 residues. The CDR3 sequence is CSVVLFGGSNTEAFF. The CDR3 DNA reads as TGCAGCGTTGTTTTATTTGGGGGGTCGAACACTGAAGCTTTCTTT.

The chain links TRBV6-6 to TRBJ1-5; TRBD1 is a possible D gene (6 bases). The CDR3 contains 13 residues. The germline V gene encodes CDR1 MNHNY and CDR2 SVGAGI (reference sequence). V was shortened by 5 bases and J by 1 base, with 6 bases between the two germline ends. CDR3 in amino acids: CASSQGSNQPQHF. The CDR3 region has the DNA TGTGCCAGCAGTCAGGGGAGCAATCAGCCCCAGCATTTT.

This sequence joins TRBV10-3 and TRBJ2-7; 7 bases match TRBD2. CDR3 size: 13 residues. J gave up 5 bases and V 5 bases, and 6 bases lay outside the gene matches. Germline CDR1 ENHRY, CDR2 SYGVKD. The CDR3 loop is CAISWGGADEQYF. The CDR3 DNA follows: TGTGCCATCAGTTGGGGAGGGGCTGACGAGCAGTACTTC.

This clone was counted between two and nine times. The V gene is TRBV5-1, the J gene TRBJ2-2, with D tentatively TRBD1 (7 bases). V gave up 6 bases and J gave up 11 bases, with 26 bases separating them. Germline CDR1 is SGHRS and CDR2 is YFSETQ. This CDR3 comprises 16 residues. The CDR3 spells CASMRRRQGLFSELFF. CDR3 in DNA: TGCGCCAGCATGAGGAGGAGACAGGGACTTTTCAGTGAGCTGTTTTTT.

This clone showed up just once. The chain couples TRBV5-4 to TRBJ1-1; possible D gene TRBD1, 6 bases. V lost 4 bases and J lost 0, with 13 bases in between. Germline V gene lookup returns CDR1 SGHNT and CDR2 YYREEE (reference sequence). This CDR3 region has 15 residues. The CDR3 DNA reads as TGTGCCAGCAGCACCGGGGACACCTTGAACACTGAAGCTTTCTTT. Protein product: CASSTGDTLNTEAFF.

This rearrangement joins TRBV6-4 to TRBJ2-3; 8 positions agree with TRBD2. Germline V gives CDR1 MRHNA, CDR2 SNTAGT. This CDR3 is 13 amino acids long. V dropped 5 bases and J dropped 11; count of bases not matched to a gene: 9. CDR3 residues: CASSSRMGLVQYF. In DNA form, the CDR3 reads TGTGCCAGCAGTAGTCGGATGGGACTAGTGCAGTATTTT.

This clone has a single count. The gene calls are TRBV5-1 and TRBJ2-4; 12 bases map to TRBD1. The length of the CDR3 is 17 residues. Trimming took 4 bases from V and 2 from J; bases not matched to a gene: 7. CDR1 is SGHRS, CDR2 YFSETQ, per germline. The CDR3 region has the DNA TGCGCCAGCAGCCCAGGGACAGGGGGCCGATCCAAAAACATTCAGTACTTC. It specifies CASSPGTGGRSKNIQYF.

The V call is TRBV4-1, the J call TRBJ2-7, with 7 positions matching TRBD2. This CDR3 is built from 17 residues. Losses at the gene ends were 0 bases for V and 3 bases for J; bases not matched to a gene: 11. CDR1 and CDR2 from the germline V gene are MGHRA and YSYEKL. This chain's CDR3 is CASSQDPGPSGNYEQYF. CDR3 sequence (DNA): TGCGCCAGCAGCCAAGATCCCGGTCCTAGCGGAAACTACGAGCAGTACTTC.

The table lists this clone with a few counts. This chain uses TRBV19 with TRBJ1-5; TRBD1 agrees at 7 bases. V gave up 5 bases and J gave up 0 bases; unmatched junction bases: 7. The CDR3 extends over 16 amino acids. CDR1 LNHDA and CDR2 SQIVND come from the germline V gene (reference sequence). This CDR3 is CASSWGTAHSNQPQHF. DNA for the CDR3: TGTGCCAGTAGTTGGGGGACAGCACATAGCAATCAGCCCCAGCATTTT.

The chain combines TRBV5-1 with TRBJ1-1; unclear D gene. V lost 3 bases and J 8 bases, leaving 14 bases between the germline ends. CDR1 and CDR2 from the germline V gene are SGHRS and YFSETQ. The CDR3 consists of 13 residues. The DNA of the CDR3 is TGCGCCAGCAGCTCCCTGGACGAGGGCGAAGCTTTCTTT. It encodes CASSSLDEGEAFF.

The chain has TRBV9 and TRBJ2-2; D is perhaps TRBD2 (6 bases). V was shortened by 0 bases and J by 6 bases, with 33 bases between the two germline ends. This CDR3 spans 22 amino acids. From germline, CDR1 is SGDLS and CDR2 YYNGEE. CDR3 DNA sequence: TGTGCCAGCAGCGTAGGTCGGCACGGACTTGGGCTAGTGGGGGAGGATCCCGGGGAGCTGTTTTTT. Translating it yields CASSVGRHGLGLVGEDPGELFF.

The CDR3 coding sequence is TGTGCCAGCAGCTTAAGTTCTAGCGCTAGCTCCTACGAGCAGTACTTC. It yields the protein CASSLSSSASSYEQYF. This sequence joins TRBV11-2 and TRBJ2-7, with a weak D call TRBD2 (6 bases). This CDR3 is 16 amino acids long. V gave up 2 bases and J gave up 0 bases, with 14 bases separating them. The germline CDR1 and CDR2 sequences are SGHAT and FQNNGV.

This sequence joins TRBV5-1 and TRBJ2-1, with a possible D match to TRBD1 (6 bases). CDR1 and CDR2 (germline): SGHRS, YFSETQ. The CDR3 totals 14 residues. Trimming removed 8 bases from V and 6 bases from J, with 18 bases in between. The CDR3 reads CASRPLGAANEQFF. CDR3 coding DNA: TGCGCCAGTCGACCGTTGGGGGCGGCCAATGAGCAGTTCTTC.

The V and J genes are TRBV28 and TRBJ2-2; possibly TRBD1 or TRBD2 for D (5 bases each). The CDR3 runs to 18 residues. Trimming removed 5 bases at V and 0 bases at J, with 19 bases between. Germline-derived CDR1 and CDR2 are MDHEN and SYDVKM. CDR3 sequence reads: CASSPHPSGTTNTGELFF. The CDR3 nucleotides are TGTGCCAGCAGTCCACACCCCAGTGGGACGACGAACACCGGGGAGCTGTTTTTT.

V usage is TRBV5-5 and J usage is TRBJ1-1, with 9 bases aligning to TRBD1. V shed 4 bases and J 3 bases; nucleotides not matched to a gene: 4. Per germline, CDR1 SGHKS and CDR2 YYEKEE (reference sequence). This CDR3 is 14 amino acids long. The CDR3 bases are TGTGCCAGCAGCCAAGACAGGGGGGACACTGAAGCTTTCTTT. Translating gives CASSQDRGDTEAFF.

V gene TRBV7-9 combines with J gene TRBJ2-1; 8 bases map to TRBD1. The CDR3 has 17 amino acids. Germline-derived CDR1 and CDR2 are SEHNR and FQNEAQ (reference sequence). Trimming removed 4 bases from V and 0 bases from J; junction bases left unmatched: 8. CDR3 region: CASSSRWTGSSYNEQFF. CDR3 DNA sequence: TGTGCCAGCAGCTCACGCTGGACAGGGAGCTCCTACAATGAGCAGTTCTTC.

The gene calls are TRBV28 and TRBJ2-5, with D perhaps TRBD1 (7 bases). Germline assignment: CDR1 MDHEN and CDR2 SYDVKM. The V gene lost 3 bases and the J gene lost 5 bases, with 19 bases spanning the gap. This CDR3 is 16 amino acids long. The CDR3 region has the DNA TGTGCCAGCAGTTTCGGGGACCAGGGGGGCTGGGAGACCCAGTACTTC. It is translated as CASSFGDQGGWETQYF.

The chain recombines TRBV28 with TRBJ1-2; 7 nucleotides agree with TRBD1. V trimming: 3 bases; J trimming: 5 bases; junction bases outside the gene matches: 6. The CDR3 runs 14 residues. Germline V gene data show CDR1 as MDHEN and CDR2 as SYDVKM. Written as DNA, the CDR3 is TGTGCCAGCAGTTTGACAGGGAACAATTATGGCTACACCTTC. Its translation is CASSLTGNNYGYTF.

The rearrangement links TRBV7-6 to TRBJ1-5; D is uncertain. The CDR3 has 15 amino acids. Germline V gene lookup returns CDR1 SGHVS and CDR2 FNYEAQ. Trimming removed 6 bases from V and 7 bases from J, with 19 bases in between. The CDR3 here is CASSPWRGIGQPQHF. The CDR3, as DNA: TGTGCCAGCAGTCCGTGGCGGGGAATCGGGCAGCCCCAGCATTTT.

The chain uses TRBV7-6 and TRBJ2-7, with D perhaps matching TRBD2 (6 bases). V gave up 4 bases and J gave up 5 bases, with 15 bases separating them. This CDR3 comprises 14 residues. From germline, CDR1 is SGHVS and CDR2 FNYEAQ. The DNA of the CDR3 is TGTGCCAGCAGCTCAAGGCGGGAAGGTCACGAGCAGTACTTC. It yields the protein CASSSRREGHEQYF. The whole variable domain, remainder taken from reference TRBV7-6 and TRBJ2-7, is GAGVSQSPRYKVTKRGQDVALRCDPISGHVSLYWYRQALGQGPEFLTYFNYEAQQDKSGLPNDRFSAERPEGSISTLTIQRTEQRDSAMYRCASSSRREGHEQYFGPGTRLTVT.

CDR3 in DNA: TGTGCCAGTAGGAGGGGCCGGTTCTCTGAAGCTTTCTTT. The encoded protein is CASRRGRFSEAFF. The chain is built from TRBV19 and TRBJ1-1; possible D gene TRBD1, 5 bases. This CDR3 region has 13 residues. The V end was cut by 6 bases, the J end by 6 bases, with 14 bases between. Germline V gene lookup returns CDR1 LNHDA and CDR2 SQIVND (reference sequence).